This paragraph reports one T cell receptor (beta chain). As originally analysed: Amplification of reference gene primers provided the estimated nucleated cell counts. Sequenced by immunoSEQ multiplex PCR; TCRdb stores in-frame clones only, minus some. V, J and clone size reflect that table, while D and trimming were determined from the DNA. Here the sample spans over 90,000 clones, approximately 84% being singletons. Germline V gives CDR1 SNHLY, CDR2 FYNNEI. Trimming cost V 4 bases and J 9 bases, with 19 bases left between them. CDR3 length: 16 residues. This entry comes from a study of blood T cell repertoires in COVID-19. For the study at large: The origin of the acute and convalescent COVID-19 samples was the United States, Italy and Spain. PBMCs, B-cell-depleted T cells, or T cells provided the cDNA or gDNA that made up the material.

The sequence derives from a human donor in a cohort sampled during active or convalescent COVID-19. The specimen was peripheral blood. The chain uses TRBV2 and TRBJ1-6; D is unresolved. The CDR3 DNA sequence: TGTGCCAGCAGTGTGCAGGTTACTAGTGCAGGTTCACCCCTCCACTTT. Protein: CASSVQVTSAGSPLHF.